These 16 T cell receptor beta chains originate from one sample sequenced in a study of OX40 agonist ivuxolimab in advanced cancers. Produced via immunoSEQ multiplex PCR; TCRdb's table is partial and in-frame only. Here the sample spans 50,000 to 70,000 clones, more than 85% being singletons. Material: CD4+ or CD8+ T cells sorted from blood, obtained in a trial of the OX40 agonist ivuxolimab. The receptors were sampled from an adult with an advanced solid tumor such as melanoma, head and neck, liver or kidney cancer.

The chain couples TRBV18 to TRBJ2-7; D is possibly TRBD2 (6 bases). Between the trimmed V and J ends, which lost 3 bases and 1 base, there was a span of 16 bases. CDR1 and CDR2 (germline): KGHSH, LQKENI. CDR3 length equals 16 residues. The CDR3 region is CASSPTEPGTSYEQYF. For the CDR3, the DNA is TGTGCCAGCTCACCGACGGAGCCCGGGACTTCCTACGAGCAGTACTTC.

This clone was found once. The chain joins TRBV4-2 to TRBJ2-5; D gene uncertain. Germline V CDR1 and CDR2: LGHNA, YNFKEQ. This CDR3 region has 16 residues. Trimming took off 1 base at V and 5 bases at J, with 17 bases between the two ends. This CDR3 reads CASSQGDGIRRETQYF. Here the CDR3 DNA reads TGTGCCAGCAGCCAAGGAGATGGGATACGTAGGGAGACCCAGTACTTC.

This clone was seen a single time. The chain links TRBV5-1 to TRBJ1-1; D ambiguous. CDR1 and CDR2 (germline): SGHRS, YFSETQ. The CDR3 contains 13 residues. Trimming removed 4 bases from V and 5 bases from J, with 12 bases in between. The CDR3 sequence is CASSPGGVTEAFF. CDR3 coding DNA: TGCGCCAGCAGCCCGGGAGGCGTGACTGAAGCTTTCTTT. Variable domain in full (rest from reference TRBV5-1 and TRBJ1-1): KAGVTQTPRYLIKTRGQQVTLSCSPISGHRSVSWYQQTPGQGLQFLFEYFSETQRNKGNFPGRFSGRQFSNSRSEMNVSTLELGDSALYLCASSPGGVTEAFFGQGTRLTVV.

The table lists this clone with a few counts. The chain has TRBV19 and TRBJ1-1; D is perhaps TRBD1 (5 bases). The V end lost 4 bases, the J end lost 10 bases, and 10 bases lay between the germline ends. The CDR3 extends over 11 amino acids. CDR1 is LNHDA, CDR2 SQIVND, per germline (reference sequence). The CDR3 nucleotides read TGTGCCAGTAGTAACAGGATAGCAGCTTTCTTT. As protein: CASSNRIAAFF.

The rearrangement joins TRBV30 to TRBJ1-6; D uncertain. The CDR3 totals 13 residues. V lost 7 bases and J 0 bases, leaving 7 bases between the germline ends. Germline values: CDR1 GTSNPN, CDR2 SVGIG (reference sequence). The CDR3 DNA reads TGTGCCTTCTCTGGCTCCTATAATTCACCCCTCCACTTT. Its translation is CAFSGSYNSPLHF.

The chain couples TRBV7-2 to TRBJ1-1; D uncertain. Germline V lookup: CDR1 SGHTA, CDR2 FQGNSA. This CDR3 is 13 amino acids long. V shed 10 bases and J shed 2 bases, with 14 bases lying between them. In nucleotides, the CDR3 is TGTGCCATAATAAATAACGGAAACACTGAAGCTTTCTTT. Its translation is CAIINNGNTEAFF.

V is TRBV7-9 and J is TRBJ2-7, with D maybe TRBD2 (5 bases). V dropped 10 bases and J dropped 2 bases, with 9 bases sitting between them. In germline, CDR1 is SEHNR, CDR2 FQNEAQ (reference sequence). The CDR3 is 11 residues long. The CDR3: CAIGLTYEQYF. DNA for the CDR3: TGTGCCATCGGACTCACCTACGAGCAGTACTTC.

V is TRBV9 and J is TRBJ2-3; unclear D gene. Trimming removed 0 bases at V and 6 bases at J, with 5 bases between. Germline values: CDR1 SGDLS, CDR2 YYNGEE. The CDR3 is made up of 12 amino acids. CDR3 amino acids: CASSVGLDTQYF. CDR3 nucleotide sequence: TGTGCCAGCAGCGTAGGTCTTGATACGCAGTATTTT. Combining the CDR3 with reference TRBV9 and TRBJ2-3 gives the whole variable domain DSGVTQTPKHLITATGQRVTLRCSPRSGDLSVYWYQQSLDQGLQFLIQYYNGEERAKGNILERFSAQQFPDLHSELNLSSLELGDSALYFCASSVGLDTQYFGPGTRLTVL.

The chain employs TRBV30 and TRBJ2-1; 7 bases are shared with TRBD1. The CDR3 loop spans 15 amino acids. Trimming removed 2 bases from V and 3 bases from J; junction bases left unmatched: 7. Per germline, CDR1 GTSNPN and CDR2 SVGIG (reference sequence). The CDR3 DNA reads TGTGCCTGGAGTAGGGGGCAGGGGTACTACAATGAGCAGTTCTTC. Translating gives CAWSRGQGYYNEQFF. The full variable domain, its missing parts supplied by reference TRBV30 and TRBJ2-1, is SQTIHQWPATLVQPVGSPLSLECTVEGTSNPNLYWYRQAAGRGLQLLFYSVGIGQISSEVPQNLSASRPQDRQFILSSKKLLLSDSGFYLCAWSRGQGYYNEQFFGPGTRLTVL.

The CDR3 sequence is CATSSSPLGYTF. The CDR3 DNA follows: TGTGCCACCAGCAGTAGTCCCTTGGGCTACACCTTC. The chain joins TRBV15 to TRBJ1-2; D is unclear. The V end was cut by 3 bases, the J end by 8 bases, with 10 bases between. The CDR3 has 12 amino acids. CDR1 and CDR2 (germline): LNHNV, YYDKDF (reference sequence).

The CDR3 coding sequence is TGTGCCAGCAGCACGAGAGGAGGTCTAGCGGGAGGACGCACAGATACGCAGTATTTT. Protein sequence: CASSTRGGLAGGRTDTQYF. The chain joins TRBV9 to TRBJ2-3; the match to TRBD2 covers 11 bases. Germline values: CDR1 SGDLS, CDR2 YYNGEE. J lost 1 base, V lost 4 bases, and 14 bases had no gene match. There are 19 residues in the CDR3.

The CDR3 region is CSVGDGYWNTIYF. Here the CDR3 DNA reads TGCAGCGTTGGAGACGGGTATTGGAACACCATATATTTT. J is TRBJ1-3 and V is TRBV29-1; D unresolved. The CDR3 runs to 13 residues. V was trimmed by 4 bases and J by 7 bases, leaving 14 bases between them. CDR1 SQVTM and CDR2 ANQGSEA come from the germline V gene.

The V and J genes are TRBV15 and TRBJ2-1, with 10 bases matching TRBD2. CDR3 size: 16 residues. Looked up from germline, CDR1 is LNHNV and CDR2 is YYDKDF (reference sequence). J gave up 6 bases and V 0 bases, and 5 bases lay outside the gene matches. In nucleotides, the CDR3 is TGTGCCACCAGCAGAGATGGGACTAGCGCCTTCAATGAGCAGTTCTTC. This codes for CATSRDGTSAFNEQFF.

The rearrangement uses TRBV30 and TRBJ1-1, with D possibly matching TRBD1 (5 bases). V was clipped by 4 bases and J by 8 bases, with 17 bases between them. This CDR3 spans 13 amino acids. Germline CDR1 GTSNPN, CDR2 SVGIG (reference sequence). The CDR3 here is CAWTLQEEVEAFF. CDR3 nucleotides: TGTGCCTGGACTCTACAGGAGGAGGTGGAAGCTTTCTTT.

The CDR3, as DNA: TGTGCCAGCAGCGTAGGAACGGGAGTCTCCTACGAGCAGTACTTC. Translating it yields CASSVGTGVSYEQYF. The chain is built from TRBV9 and TRBJ2-7; D is perhaps TRBD2 (6 bases). The length of the CDR3 is 15 residues. Germline V lookup: CDR1 SGDLS, CDR2 YYNGEE. V lost 0 bases and J 0 bases, leaving 10 bases between the germline ends.

V gene TRBV5-8 combines with J gene TRBJ2-2; TRBD2 matches at 7 bases. The CDR3 loop spans 14 amino acids. In germline, CDR1 is SGHTS, CDR2 YDEGEE. Trimming removed 6 bases from V and 6 bases from J; junction bases left unmatched: 8. CDR3 DNA: TGTGCCAGCACCTGGCTAGCGGCTGCCGGGGAGCTGTTTTTT. The encoded protein is CASTWLAAAGELFF. Drawing the rest from reference TRBV5-8 and TRBJ2-2, the complete variable domain is EAGVTQSPTHLIKTRGQQATLRCSPISGHTSVYWYQQALGLGLQFLLWYDEGEERNRGNFPPRFSGRQFPNYSSELNVNALELEDSALYLCASTWLAAAGELFFGEGSRLTVL.